This T cell receptor beta chain was retrieved from a study of cytomegalovirus exposure and HLA in healthy donors. The CDR3 runs to 16 residues. The V gene end was trimmed by 4 bases and the J gene end by 5 bases; junction bases not matched to a gene: 6. Germline lookup yields CDR1 LNHDA and CDR2 SQIVND (reference sequence). PCR was performed using 60 Vbeta and 13 Jbeta primers. The method was immunoSEQ multiplex PCR; TCRdb's version includes in-frame clones alone and lacks a portion of them. The sample lists about 60,000 clones; around two thirds were seen once. Study findings and constraints: Later work associated 16,951 TCR beta sequences with HLA alleles at 0.05 false discovery rate.

This clone has only a few counts. As yet, its antigen is unknown. This chain connects TRBV19 to TRBJ2-1; the match to TRBD2 covers 12 bases. Sample: PBMCs. The TCR was taken from a woman between 55 and 75 years old in good health and CMV-seropositive. The chain's CDR3 is CASSTLLAGGNNEQFF. For the CDR3, the DNA is TGTGCCAGTAGTACTCTCCTAGCGGGGGGGAACAATGAGCAGTTCTTC.